The 30 T cell receptor beta chains in this list originate from one sample, sequenced in a study of blood T cell repertoires in COVID-19 (dated by TCRdb to 2020 to 2022). The receptor library was made with the immunoSEQ multiplex PCR assay. TCRdb carries this immuneACCESS record with in-frame sequences only. Its versions omit some clonotypes, under half of them owing to an unresolved V gene in the studies checked, with the rest unexplained. The sample data list around 25,000 clones, and around 91% of these were observed just once. In total, the top ten clones hold under 2% of the sample. Sequencing was performed on peripheral blood. All receptors derive from a woman aged 55-70 years with active COVID-19.

The V gene is TRBV2, the J gene TRBJ2-7; 14 positions match TRBD2. Germline CDR1 SNHLY, CDR2 FYNNEI. Losses at the gene ends were 6 bases for V and 6 bases for J; bases not matched to a gene: 7. The CDR3 contains 15 residues. CDR3 DNA: TGTGCCAGCAGGGGCGGGACTAGCGGGAGCCGCGAGCAGTACTTC. Translated: CASRGGTSGSREQYF.

The chain joins TRBV24-1 to TRBJ2-7; TRBD2 aligns across 12 bases. V was pared by 5 bases and J by 5 bases, with 6 bases of the junction left unmatched. The CDR3 extends over 15 amino acids. Per the germline V gene, CDR1 is KGHDR and CDR2 is SFDVKD. In DNA, the CDR3 is TGTGCCACCAGTGCCACGACTAGCGGGAGTGACGAGCAGTACTTC. Residues: CATSATTSGSDEQYF.

This clone turned up a few times. This chain joins TRBV27 and TRBJ1-1, with D unclear. Trimming left V 3 bases short and J 4 bases short, with 9 bases between. This CDR3 comprises 13 residues. CDR1 and CDR2 from the germline V gene are MNHEY and SMNVEV (reference sequence). The CDR3 reads CASSFSVSTEAFF. The CDR3 region has the DNA TGTGCCAGCAGTTTTTCAGTCTCCACTGAAGCTTTCTTT.

The chain joins TRBV21-1 to TRBJ2-1; TRBD2, as called in the table, went unchecked against the DNA. TRBV21-1 is a pseudogene locus. This CDR3 contains 19 residues. The CDR3 reads CASSKANKASGRASNEQFF. As DNA, the CDR3 is TGTGCCAGCAGCAAAGCCAATAAGGCTAGCGGGAGGGCCAGCAATGAGCAGTTCTTC.

The chain carries TRBV5-4 and TRBJ2-7; possible D gene TRBD2, 5 bases. Trimming shortened V by 2 bases and J by 0 bases, and 6 bases separated the two germline ends. CDR3 length: 13 amino acids. Per the germline V gene, CDR1 is SGHNT and CDR2 is YYREEE (reference sequence). The CDR3 protein is CASSFDYSYEQYF. Written as DNA, the CDR3 is TGTGCCAGCAGCTTTGACTACTCCTACGAGCAGTACTTC.

The chain has TRBV2 and TRBJ2-7; 8 bases match TRBD1. V gave up 4 bases and J gave up 3 bases; unmatched junction bases: 5. The V gene's germline CDR1 is SNHLY and CDR2 FYNNEI. The CDR3 runs 14 residues. This CDR3 is CASSVDRGHYEQYF. The DNA of the CDR3 is TGTGCCAGCAGTGTCGACAGGGGACACTACGAGCAGTACTTC.

The chain recombines TRBV6-5 with TRBJ1-2; 12 nucleotides align to TRBD1. Germline assignment: CDR1 MNHEY and CDR2 SVGAGI. The CDR3 covers 14 residues. V lost 5 bases, J lost 8 bases, and 6 bases stayed unmatched. The CDR3 DNA is TGTGCCAGCAGTACCGGGACAGGGGGCGACGGCTACACCTTC. It specifies CASSTGTGGDGYTF.

The rearrangement links TRBV6-2 or TRBV6-3 to TRBJ1-1; no definite D call. CDR3 length: 12 residues. Germline CDR1 reads MNHEY; CDR2 reads SVGEGT. The V and J ends lost 2 bases and 11 bases respectively, with 12 bases between them. The CDR3 spells CASSYAGSVAFF. DNA of the CDR3: TGTGCCAGCAGTTACGCGGGGTCCGTGGCTTTCTTT.

This chain links TRBV5-1 with TRBJ1-1; 9 bases are a match to TRBD1. The junction had 6 bases not matched to a gene; V was cut back by 4 bases and J by 5 bases. The germline gives CDR1 SGHRS, CDR2 YFSETQ. The CDR3 covers 14 residues. The CDR3 region is CASSVDRGTTEAFF. The CDR3 region has the DNA TGCGCCAGCAGCGTAGACAGGGGGACGACTGAAGCTTTCTTT.

The J gene is TRBJ1-2, the V gene TRBV28; TRBD1 might be the D (6 bases). V was clipped by 6 bases and J by 2 bases, with 7 bases between them. Germline V gene lookup returns CDR1 MDHEN and CDR2 SYDVKM. The CDR3 loop spans 12 amino acids. The CDR3 region has the DNA TGTGCCAGCAGAACAGGGAACTATGGCTACACCTTC. It specifies CASRTGNYGYTF.

The rearrangement links TRBV28 to TRBJ2-3; a possible D gene is TRBD2 (5 bases). Trimming pared 6 bases from V and 0 bases from J, leaving 13 bases between. The CDR3 extends over 15 amino acids. The germline V gene encodes CDR1 MDHEN and CDR2 SYDVKM. Written as DNA, the CDR3 is TGTGCCAGCAGCAACCCGGGATTTAGCACAGATACGCAGTATTTT. It yields the protein CASSNPGFSTDTQYF. Drawing the rest from reference TRBV28 and TRBJ2-3, the complete variable domain is DVKVTQSSRYLVKRTGEKVFLECVQDMDHENMFWYRQDPGLGLRLIYFSYDVKMKEKGDIPEGYSVSREKKERFSLILESASTNQTSMYLCASSNPGFSTDTQYFGPGTRLTVL.

This chain joins TRBV12-3 or TRBV12-4 and TRBJ1-1; D remains unclear. The CDR3 extends over 11 amino acids. The V gene lost 6 bases and the J gene lost 4 bases, with 6 bases spanning the gap. The DNA for the CDR3 is TGTGCCAGCAGGACGGGCACTGAAGCTTTCTTT. Protein: CASRTGTEAFF.

The V and J genes are TRBV7-3 and TRBJ2-2, with D perhaps matching TRBD2 (6 bases). Germline assignment: CDR1 SGHTA and CDR2 FQGTGA. The CDR3 totals 15 residues. The germline V and J ends were trimmed by 0 bases and 5 bases, with 10 bases remaining between them. CDR3 sequence reads: CASSLTAGRTGELFF. The CDR3 nucleotides read TGTGCCAGCAGCTTAACGGCGGGGAGGACCGGGGAGCTGTTTTTT.

The chain is built from TRBV7-8 and TRBJ2-5; D may be TRBD2 (5 bases). The CDR3 contains 13 residues. V shed 0 bases and J shed 4 bases, with 6 bases lying between them. CDR1 SGHVS and CDR2 FQNEAQ come from the germline V gene. Here the CDR3 reads CASSLAGRETQYF. The CDR3 bases are TGTGCCAGCAGCTTAGCAGGGAGAGAGACCCAGTACTTC.

The genes are TRBV10-3 and TRBJ2-1; 9 bases match TRBD2. V gave up 4 bases and J gave up 4 bases; unmatched junction bases: 5. The CDR3 sequence is 15 residues long. Germline CDR1 reads ENHRY; CDR2 reads SYGVKD. CDR3 loop: CAISGGSGSYNEQFF. The CDR3 DNA is TGTGCCATCAGTGGGGGTAGCGGGAGTTACAATGAGCAGTTCTTC.

The CDR3 DNA reads TGTGCCAGCAGTTCCTACTCTACCGGGGGTCGGTACAATGAGCAGTTCTTC. Amino acid sequence: CASSSYSTGGRYNEQFF. The chain links TRBV28 to TRBJ2-1, with a tentative D call TRBD2 (6 bases). Germline V gene sequence: CDR1 MDHEN, CDR2 SYDVKM. Trimming pared 4 bases from V and 4 bases from J, leaving 20 bases between. There are 17 residues in the CDR3.

This clone was recorded only once. The chain carries TRBV6-2 or TRBV6-3 and TRBJ2-1; 14 bases agree with TRBD2. After removal of 2 bases from V and 0 bases from J, the junction contained 9 bases not matched to a gene. This CDR3 spans 20 amino acids. Germline V gene data show CDR1 as MNHEY and CDR2 as SVGEGT. CDR3 residues: CASSYPTSGRAHRSYNEQFF. In DNA form, the CDR3 reads TGTGCCAGCAGTTACCCGACTAGCGGGAGGGCCCATCGCTCCTACAATGAGCAGTTCTTC.

V usage is TRBV6-5 and J usage is TRBJ2-7; the match to TRBD2 covers 7 bases. V trimming: 4 bases; J trimming: 6 bases; junction bases outside the gene matches: 12. From germline, CDR1 is MNHEY and CDR2 SVGAGI. CDR3 size: 15 residues. This chain's CDR3 is CASSSPGGGYGEQYF. The CDR3 DNA sequence: TGTGCCAGCAGTTCCCCCGGGGGAGGGTACGGCGAGCAGTACTTC.

This clone was found once. The chain is built from TRBV5-1 and TRBJ1-3, with no clear D. The germline V gene encodes CDR1 SGHRS and CDR2 YFSETQ. Deletions cut 0 bases from V and 4 bases from J, with 5 bases between. The CDR3 covers 13 residues. For the CDR3, the DNA is TGCGCCAGCAGCTTGGACATCGGAAACACCATATATTTT. Amino acid sequence: CASSLDIGNTIYF.

The chain uses TRBV15 and TRBJ1-2; TRBD1 is a possible D gene (6 bases). Germline assignment: CDR1 LNHNV and CDR2 YYDKDF (reference sequence). This CDR3 is built from 15 residues. V lost 0 bases to trimming and J lost 4 bases, with 12 bases between them. The CDR3 here is CATSRDLGARYGYTF. CDR3 coding DNA: TGTGCCACCAGCAGAGATTTGGGGGCCCGCTATGGCTACACCTTC.

The chain combines TRBV7-2 with TRBJ2-7; 8 nucleotides match TRBD2. CDR1 is SGHTA, CDR2 FQGNSA, per germline. CDR3 length equals 14 residues. V was clipped by 5 bases and J by 4 bases; unmatched bases: 7. CDR3 residues: CASSPTGGKYEQYF. In nucleotides, the CDR3 is TGTGCCAGCAGCCCTACGGGGGGGAAATACGAGCAGTACTTC.

V usage is TRBV30 and J usage is TRBJ2-2; TRBD2 matches at 10 bases. V lost 3 bases and J lost 6; bases outside the gene matches: 7. CDR1 GTSNPN and CDR2 SVGIG come from the germline V gene (reference sequence). CDR3 length equals 15 residues. CDR3 protein: CAWSLGLAASGELFF. The CDR3 DNA follows: TGTGCCTGGAGCCTCGGACTAGCGGCCTCCGGGGAGCTGTTTTTT.

V and J are TRBV7-2 and TRBJ2-3; 8 nucleotides line up with TRBD2. The CDR3 contains 17 residues. J lost 3 bases, V lost 3 bases, and 11 bases had no gene match. Germline-derived CDR1 and CDR2 are SGHTA and FQGNSA. This CDR3 is CASSFLSGGFGTDTQYF. In DNA, the CDR3 is TGTGCCAGCAGCTTCTTATCGGGAGGGTTCGGGACAGATACGCAGTATTTT.

This clone was counted a few times. Other DNA sequences of this sample code for an identical CDR3. This chain uses TRBV19 with TRBJ2-7; tentatively, D is TRBD2 (6 bases). Per germline, CDR1 LNHDA and CDR2 SQIVND (reference sequence). The CDR3 has 13 amino acids. V lost 3 bases, J lost 6 bases, and 12 bases lay in between. CDR3 DNA: TGTGCCAGTAGTATCGGGACTTCGGGCGAGCAGTACTTC. It encodes CASSIGTSGEQYF.

This chain connects TRBV28 to TRBJ2-7; 8 bases are shared with TRBD1. The CDR3 is made up of 14 amino acids. Trimming cost V 7 bases and J 1 base; bases outside gene matches: 6. Germline loops: CDR1 MDHEN, CDR2 SYDVKM. This CDR3 is CASIHRQGSYEQYF. The CDR3 bases are TGTGCCAGCATCCACAGACAGGGGTCCTACGAGCAGTACTTC.

This chain connects TRBV27 to TRBJ2-1, with 11 positions matching TRBD2. V shed 6 bases, J shed 8 bases, and the junction held 9 bases outside the gene matches. The CDR3 runs 15 residues. CDR1 and CDR2 (germline): MNHEY, SMNVEV (reference sequence). In DNA form, the CDR3 reads TGTGCCAGCAGCCACACTAGCGGGAGTGCTTATGAGCAGTTCTTC. Protein: CASSHTSGSAYEQFF.

V and J are TRBV19 and TRBJ2-3; D may be TRBD1 (6 bases). Germline values: CDR1 LNHDA, CDR2 SQIVND (reference sequence). The length of the CDR3 is 16 residues. The germline V and J ends were trimmed by 5 bases and 3 bases, with 18 bases remaining between them. This CDR3 reads CASSPMWGRRTDTQYF. In nucleotides, the CDR3 is TGTGCCAGTAGTCCGATGTGGGGGCGGAGGACAGATACGCAGTATTTT.

The V gene is TRBV10-3, the J gene TRBJ2-1; unclear D gene. The CDR3 runs to 14 residues. V lost 0 bases and J 4 bases, leaving 7 bases between the germline ends. Per the germline V gene, CDR1 is ENHRY and CDR2 is SYGVKD. The CDR3 sequence is CAISESPYYNEQFF. The DNA for the CDR3 is TGTGCCATCAGTGAGTCGCCCTATTACAATGAGCAGTTCTTC.

The CDR3 coding sequence is TGTGCCAGCAGCCAATTCGGTCTTGGCTACACCTTC. As protein: CASSQFGLGYTF. J is TRBJ1-2 and V is TRBV3-1 (or the pseudogene TRBV3-2); no firm D call. Germline assignment: CDR1 LGHDT and CDR2 YNNKEL (reference sequence). The CDR3 extends over 12 amino acids. V lost 2 bases and J 7 bases, leaving 8 bases between the germline ends.

The CDR3: CASATSGRENEQFF. CDR3 sequence (DNA): TGTGCCAGCGCGACTAGCGGGAGAGAGAATGAGCAGTTCTTC. The chain links TRBV2 to TRBJ2-1, with TRBD2 identical over 12 bases. Germline V gene sequence: CDR1 SNHLY, CDR2 FYNNEI. Unmatched junction bases numbered 6, after V lost 8 bases and J lost 7 bases. The CDR3 is 14 residues long.